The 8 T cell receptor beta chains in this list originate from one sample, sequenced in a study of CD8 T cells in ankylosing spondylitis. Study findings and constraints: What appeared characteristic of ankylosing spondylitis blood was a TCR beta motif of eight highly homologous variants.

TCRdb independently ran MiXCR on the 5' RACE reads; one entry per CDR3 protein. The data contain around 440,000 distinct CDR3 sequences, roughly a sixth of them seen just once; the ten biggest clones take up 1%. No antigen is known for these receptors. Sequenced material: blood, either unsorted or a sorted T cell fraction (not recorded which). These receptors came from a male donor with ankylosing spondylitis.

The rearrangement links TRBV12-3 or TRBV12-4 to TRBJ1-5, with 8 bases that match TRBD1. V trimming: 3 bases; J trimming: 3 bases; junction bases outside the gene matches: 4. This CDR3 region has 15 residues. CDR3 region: CASSFADRDNQPQHF. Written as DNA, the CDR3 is TGTGCCAGCAGTTTTGCGGACAGGGACAATCAGCCCCAGCATTTT.

For the CDR3, the DNA is TGTGCCAGCAGTTCCCCCCCCGAGCAGTACTTC. It is translated as CASSSPPEQYF. The chain has TRBV28 and TRBJ2-7; no clear D. Germline CDR1 and CDR2: MDHEN and SYDVKM. The CDR3 consists of 11 residues. With 4 bases removed from V and 6 bases from J, the gap between germline ends came to 7 bases.

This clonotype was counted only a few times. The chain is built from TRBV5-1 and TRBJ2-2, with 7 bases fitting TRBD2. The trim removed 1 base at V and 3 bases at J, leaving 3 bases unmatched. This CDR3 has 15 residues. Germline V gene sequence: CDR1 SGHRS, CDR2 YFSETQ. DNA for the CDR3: TGCGCCAGCAGCTTGAGGACTAGTGACACCGGGGAGCTGTTTTTT. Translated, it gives CASSLRTSDTGELFF.

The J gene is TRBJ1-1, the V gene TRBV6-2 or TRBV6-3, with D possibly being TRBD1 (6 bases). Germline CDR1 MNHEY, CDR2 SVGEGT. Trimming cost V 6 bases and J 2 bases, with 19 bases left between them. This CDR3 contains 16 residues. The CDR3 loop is CASRRMGGLSNTEAFF. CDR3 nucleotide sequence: TGTGCCAGCAGAAGAATGGGGGGCCTTAGTAACACTGAAGCTTTCTTT.

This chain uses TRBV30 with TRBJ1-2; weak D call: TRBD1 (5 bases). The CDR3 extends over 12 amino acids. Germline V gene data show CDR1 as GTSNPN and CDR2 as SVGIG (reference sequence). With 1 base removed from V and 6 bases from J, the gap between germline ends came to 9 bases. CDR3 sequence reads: CAWSGRVNGYTF. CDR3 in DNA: TGTGCCTGGAGTGGCAGGGTGAATGGCTACACCTTC.

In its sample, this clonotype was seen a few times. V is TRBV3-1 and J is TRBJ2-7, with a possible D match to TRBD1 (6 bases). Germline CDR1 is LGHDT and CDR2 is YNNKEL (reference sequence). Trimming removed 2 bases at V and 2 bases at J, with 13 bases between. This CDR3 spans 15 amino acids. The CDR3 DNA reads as TGTGCCAGCAGCCAATACACAGGGACGGCCTACGAGCAGTACTTC. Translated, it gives CASSQYTGTAYEQYF.

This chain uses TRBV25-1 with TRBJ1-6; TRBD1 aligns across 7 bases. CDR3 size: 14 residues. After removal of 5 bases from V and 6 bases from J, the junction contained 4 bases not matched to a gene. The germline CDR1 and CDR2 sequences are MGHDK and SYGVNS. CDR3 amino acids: CASSSTGLNSPLHF. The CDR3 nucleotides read TGTGCCAGCAGTTCGACAGGGCTTAATTCACCCCTCCACTTT.

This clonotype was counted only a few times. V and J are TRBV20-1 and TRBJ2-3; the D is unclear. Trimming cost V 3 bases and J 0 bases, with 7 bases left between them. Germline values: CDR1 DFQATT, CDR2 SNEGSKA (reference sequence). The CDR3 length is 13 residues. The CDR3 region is CSARWSSTDTQYF. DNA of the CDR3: TGCAGTGCTAGGTGGAGCAGCACAGATACGCAGTATTTT.